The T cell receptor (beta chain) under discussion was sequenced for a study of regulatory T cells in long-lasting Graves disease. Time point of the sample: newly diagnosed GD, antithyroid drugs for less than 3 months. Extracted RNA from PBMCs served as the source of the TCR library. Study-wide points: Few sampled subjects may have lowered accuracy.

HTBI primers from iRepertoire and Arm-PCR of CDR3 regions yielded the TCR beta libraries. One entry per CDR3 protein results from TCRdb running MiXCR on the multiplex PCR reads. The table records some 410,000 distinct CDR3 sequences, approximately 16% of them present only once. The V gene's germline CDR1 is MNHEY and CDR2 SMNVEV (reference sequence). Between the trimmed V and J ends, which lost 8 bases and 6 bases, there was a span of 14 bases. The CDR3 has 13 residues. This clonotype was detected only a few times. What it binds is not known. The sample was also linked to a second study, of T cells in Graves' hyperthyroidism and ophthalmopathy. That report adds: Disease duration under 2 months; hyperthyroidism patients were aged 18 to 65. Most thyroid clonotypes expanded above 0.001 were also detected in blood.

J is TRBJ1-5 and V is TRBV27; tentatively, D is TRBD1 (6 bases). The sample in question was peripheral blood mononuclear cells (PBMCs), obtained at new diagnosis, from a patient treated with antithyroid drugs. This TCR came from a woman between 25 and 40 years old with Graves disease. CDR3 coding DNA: TGTGCCAGCCCGGACAGTAGCGCTCAGCCCCAGCATTTT. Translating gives CASPDSSAQPQHF.